This TCR beta chain stems from a study of T-cell reconstitution after alpha-beta-depleted transplantation in children. V lost 1 base, J lost 1 base, and 7 bases lay in between. Germline V lookup: CDR1 LGHDT, CDR2 YNNKEL (reference sequence). The CDR3 has 14 amino acids. Study observations and caveats: The authors attributed T-cell counts and diversity one year after transplant mostly to newly produced T cells. As was reported, about two months after transplant, alpha-beta T cells came from several hundred expanded graft clones.

To note about this clonotype: The antigen is unknown.

Researchers prepared the TCRbeta library using unique molecular identifiers, the study reports. TCRdb used MiXCR to reprocess the PCR reads, holding one entry per CDR3 protein. The data show about 220,000 distinct CDR3 sequences, about a sixth seen once. The sequence was collected from a male patient aged 2 to 9 who had a stem cell transplant for acute lymphoblastic leukemia, so the T cells may come from the graft donor. This material consisted of PBMCs, mostly from graft donor cells, taken 360 days after TCRalphabeta/CD19-depleted stem cell transplant. The rearrangement joins TRBV3-1 to TRBJ1-1, with D hard to call. The CDR3, as DNA: TGTGCCAGCAGCCAAGGGCAGAGGAACACTGAAGCTTTCTTT. Protein product: CASSQGQRNTEAFF.